This T cell receptor (beta chain) was recorded in a study of blood T cell repertoires in COVID-19. Study background: Samples taken during acute and convalescent COVID-19 were collected in the United States, Italy and Spain.

Enrollees, 18 to 89 years old, lived in 20 to 25 US areas. The study assigned cohorts using participant-reported clinical history. Germline V CDR1 and CDR2: MGHRA, YSYEKL. V lost 0 bases to trimming and J lost 3 bases; unmatched junction nucleotides: 4. The CDR3 spans 16 residues. Data came from immunoSEQ multiplex PCR; TCRdb stores just in-frame clones and leaves some out. The sample carries roughly 250,000 clones, approximately 90% recorded once. V usage is TRBV4-1 and J usage is TRBJ2-7, with TRBD1 matching 11 bases. Sequencing used PBMCs or T cells enriched from blood (not recorded which). The clonotype was recovered from a woman aged 25 to 45 with acute COVID-19. Written as DNA, the CDR3 is TGCGCCAGCAGCCAAGACCCCGGGACAGGGGGCTACGAGCAGTACTTC. The encoded protein is CASSQDPGTGGYEQYF.